This is a list of T cell receptor beta chains from one sample in a study of blood T cell repertoires in COVID-19. The protocol was immunoSEQ multiplex PCR, while the TCRdb copy is restricted to in-frame clones and leaves out a portion. The sample has about 100,000 clones; just over 90% are singletons. Input material: peripheral blood. The source of these receptors is a man between 60 and 70 years old with acute or convalescent COVID-19. Each CDR3 is given with its conserved first and last residue. Fields, in order: D gene, CDR3 length, J gene, clone size, V gene, CDR3 protein, CDR3 DNA. A D gene is named only where the DNA matches it firmly. Some rows mark clone size as missing; the rest say once, few, many or name a class of expanded clone.

TRBD1 | 15 | TRBJ1-4 | . | TRBV3-1/TRBV3-2 | CASSQVQGAGGKLFF | TGTGCCAGCAGCCAAGTGCAGGGGGCAGGGGGAAAACTGTTTTTT
. | 15 | TRBJ2-7 | . | TRBV28 | CASSPPTGLSYEQYF | TGTGCCAGCAGTCCTCCAACGGGGTTATCCTACGAGCAGTACTTC
TRBD1 | 18 | TRBJ1-3 | . | TRBV9 | CASSVGLMGTGSGNTIYF | TGTGCCAGCAGCGTAGGCCTCATGGGGACAGGCTCTGGAAACACCATATATTTT
TRBD1 | 16 | TRBJ1-2 | . | TRBV10-3 | CAISDELGQSDYGYTF | TGTGCCATCAGTGACGAATTGGGACAGTCGGACTATGGCTACACCTTC
. | 13 | TRBJ1-2 | . | TRBV10-3 | CAISEGAGYGYTF | TGTGCCATCAGTGAGGGGGCAGGATATGGCTACACCTTC
TRBD2 | 15 | TRBJ2-1 | . | TRBV27 | CASKRDRSGYNEQFF | TGTGCCAGCAAGCGGGATAGGTCGGGTTACAATGAGCAGTTCTTC
. | 15 | TRBJ1-5 | once | TRBV28 | CASSTPTGPNQPQHF | TGTGCCAGCAGTACCCCTACAGGGCCCAATCAGCCCCAGCATTTT
TRBD2 | 15 | TRBJ2-1 | . | TRBV10-1 | CASSETSGANNEQFF | TGCGCCAGCAGTGAAACTAGCGGGGCCAACAATGAGCAGTTCTTC
TRBD1 | 18 | TRBJ1-5 | . | TRBV2 | CASSPGTGTSWGNQPQHF | TGTGCCAGCAGCCCCGGGACAGGGACGTCCTGGGGCAATCAGCCCCAGCATTTT
. | 14 | TRBJ2-2 | . | TRBV28 | CAIPGLPNTGELFF | TGTGCCATCCCGGGACTTCCGAACACCGGGGAGCTGTTTTTT
. | 12 | TRBJ1-5 | . | TRBV7-9 | CASSQRNQPQHF | TGTGCCAGCAGCCAGAGGAATCAGCCCCAGCATTTT
. | 13 | TRBJ2-7 | once | TRBV30 | CAWSLAQSYEQYF | TGTGCCTGGAGTTTGGCACAGTCCTACGAGCAGTACTTC
TRBD2 | 15 | TRBJ2-2 | . | TRBV18 | CASSKTSGSSGELFF | TGTGCCAGCTCAAAGACTAGCGGGAGCTCCGGGGAGCTGTTTTTT
TRBD2 | 15 | TRBJ2-1 | . | TRBV25-1 | CASYPSGSGSNEQFF | TGTGCCAGCTACCCCAGCGGGAGTGGGAGCAATGAGCAGTTCTTC
. | 15 | TRBJ2-2 | once | TRBV6-5 | CASSNDREVTGELFF | TGTGCCAGCAGCAACGACAGGGAGGTCACCGGGGAGCTGTTTTTT
TRBD2 | 14 | TRBJ2-1 | . | TRBV5-4 | CASSPGLDNNEQFF | TGTGCCAGCAGCCCGGGACTAGATAACAATGAGCAGTTCTTC
TRBD2 | 17 | TRBJ2-7 | . | TRBV5-4 | CASSRPGGLAGGYEQYF | TGTGCCAGCAGCAGGCCGGGGGGACTAGCGGGAGGATACGAGCAGTACTTC
TRBD1 | 14 | TRBJ2-5 | . | TRBV24-1 | CATSEQGSGETQYF | TGTGCCACCAGTGAACAGGGGTCAGGGGAGACCCAGTACTTC
. | 13 | TRBJ1-5 | . | TRBV12-3/TRBV12-4 | CASSPQGNQPQHF | TGTGCCAGCAGTCCTCAGGGGAATCAGCCCCAGCATTTT
TRBD2 | 16 | TRBJ2-3 | . | TRBV19 | CASSISSGSRGDTQYF | TGTGCCAGTAGTATATCTAGCGGGAGTCGTGGGGATACGCAGTATTTT
. | 10 | TRBJ2-3 | once | TRBV11-2 | CASSRDTQYF | TGTGCCAGCAGCCGAGATACGCAGTATTTT
. | 17 | TRBJ1-1 | . | TRBV28 | CASSLHVSLMRNTEAFF | TGTGCCAGCAGTTTACATGTCTCCCTGATGCGGAACACTGAAGCTTTCTTT
TRBD1 | 13 | TRBJ2-7 | . | TRBV5-1 | CASSLAGGHEQYF | TGCGCCAGCAGCTTGGCAGGGGGCCACGAGCAGTACTTC
. | 14 | TRBJ1-3 | . | TRBV6-5 | CASSRGIEGNTIYF | TGTGCCAGCAGTAGGGGCATTGAGGGAAACACCATATATTTT
. | 15 | TRBJ2-1 | . | TRBV30 | CAWGMGAGGSNEQFF | TGTGCCTGGGGAATGGGGGCAGGGGGGTCCAATGAGCAGTTCTTC
. | 14 | TRBJ2-1 | . | TRBV27 | CASSIPGLYNEQFF | TGTGCCAGCAGTATTCCGGGGTTGTACAATGAGCAGTTCTTC
TRBD1 | 15 | TRBJ2-7 | . | TRBV7-6 | CASSLGTGGRYEQYF | TGTGCCAGCAGCTTAGGTACAGGGGGCAGGTACGAGCAGTACTTC
TRBD1 | 15 | TRBJ2-2 | . | TRBV11-3 | CASSIGQGAPGELFF | TGTGCCAGCAGCATCGGACAGGGGGCGCCGGGGGAGCTGTTTTTT
TRBD1 | 16 | TRBJ2-2 | . | TRBV5-1 | CASSLGLGQATGELFF | TGCGCCAGCAGCTTGGGGTTGGGACAGGCCACCGGGGAGCTGTTTTTT
TRBD2 | 19 | TRBJ2-3 | . | TRBV30 | CAWSPGTSGSFSSTDTQYF | TGTGCCTGGAGTCCCGGGACTAGCGGGAGCTTTAGCAGCACAGATACGCAGTATTTT
. | 15 | TRBJ2-1 | . | TRBV30 | CAWSPAAKRYNEQFF | TGTGCCTGGAGTCCCGCAGCGAAGAGATACAATGAGCAGTTCTTC
TRBD1 | 14 | TRBJ1-4 | . | TRBV5-1 | CASSEDRDNEKLFF | TGCGCCAGCAGCGAGGACAGGGATAATGAAAAACTGTTTTTT
TRBD1 | 16 | TRBJ1-4 | . | TRBV30 | CAWSEDRVGLNEKLFF | TGTGCCTGGAGTGAGGACAGGGTTGGTCTTAATGAAAAACTGTTTTTT
TRBD1 | 15 | TRBJ2-5 | . | TRBV11-3 | CASSPPGQAKETQYF | TGTGCCAGCAGCCCCCCGGGACAGGCAAAAGAGACCCAGTACTTC
TRBD1 | 15 | TRBJ2-2 | few | TRBV14 | CASSQTGGSTGELFF | TGTGCCAGCAGCCAGACAGGGGGTAGCACCGGGGAGCTGTTTTTT
TRBD2 | 16 | TRBJ2-5 | . | TRBV6-5 | CASSYSLAGETETQYF | TGTGCCAGCAGTTACTCCCTAGCGGGAGAGACGGAGACCCAGTACTTC
TRBD1 | 16 | TRBJ1-5 | . | TRBV4-1 | CASSQPDRGLNQPQHF | TGCGCCAGCAGCCAGCCGGACAGGGGGCTTAATCAGCCCCAGCATTTT
. | 16 | TRBJ1-6 | once | TRBV18 | CASSPAGTRGNSPLHF | TGTGCCAGCTCACCGGCCGGGACCCGGGGGAATTCACCCCTCCACTTT
TRBD2 | 14 | TRBJ2-1 | . | TRBV9 | CASSVELADNEQFF | TGTGCCAGCAGCGTAGAACTAGCGGACAATGAGCAGTTCTTC
TRBD2 | 15 | TRBJ2-3 | . | TRBV18 | CASSGTSGETDTQYF | TGTGCCAGCTCCGGGACTAGCGGGGAGACAGATACGCAGTATTTT
TRBD1 | 16 | TRBJ2-3 | once | TRBV27 | CASSDPWDRGTDTQYF | TGTGCCAGCAGTGACCCTTGGGACAGAGGCACAGATACGCAGTATTTT
. | 15 | TRBJ1-1 | . | TRBV19 | CASSIKAEGNTEAFF | TGTGCCAGTAGTATAAAGGCGGAGGGGAACACTGAAGCTTTCTTT
TRBD1 | 13 | TRBJ1-1 | . | TRBV29-1 | CSVDRGRRTEAFF | TGCAGCGTTGACAGGGGGCGTAGGACTGAAGCTTTCTTT
. | 14 | TRBJ2-2 | . | TRBV19 | CASSPFSNTGELFF | TGTGCCAGTAGTCCCTTTTCGAACACCGGGGAGCTGTTTTTT
TRBD1 | 14 | TRBJ2-1 | . | TRBV5-1 | CASSWGTVGNEQFF | TGCGCCAGCAGCTGGGGGACAGTCGGCAATGAGCAGTTCTTC
TRBD1 | 14 | TRBJ2-7 | . | TRBV19 | CASSIGTGTYEQYF | TGTGCCAGTAGTATCGGGACAGGAACCTACGAGCAGTACTTC
. | 16 | TRBJ2-3 | . | TRBV5-6 | CASSLSPGQKGDTQYF | TGTGCCAGCAGCTTGTCCCCGGGACAAAAGGGAGATACGCAGTATTTT
TRBD1 | 14 | TRBJ1-1 | . | TRBV19 | CASSRRTGQTEAFF | TGTGCCAGTAGTAGGCGGACAGGGCAAACTGAAGCTTTCTTT
TRBD1 | 12 | TRBJ1-2 | . | TRBV6-5 | CASGGTGYGYTF | TGTGCCAGCGGGGGGACAGGCTATGGCTACACCTTC
TRBD1 | 20 | TRBJ2-6 | . | TRBV14 | CASSQPGTGLALSGANVLTF | TGTGCCAGCAGCCAACCCGGGACAGGGTTAGCCCTCTCTGGGGCCAACGTCCTGACTTTC
TRBD2 | 18 | TRBJ2-4 | . | TRBV28 | CASSFHQASGRAVNIQYF | TGTGCCAGCAGTTTTCACCAGGCTAGCGGGAGGGCTGTAAACATTCAGTACTTC
TRBD1 | 16 | TRBJ2-7 | . | TRBV10-3 | CAISESGTGVPYEQYF | TGTGCCATCAGTGAGTCCGGGACAGGGGTTCCCTACGAGCAGTACTTC
. | 12 | TRBJ2-1 | . | TRBV30 | CAWSGQGYEQFF | TGTGCCTGGAGCGGGCAGGGTTATGAGCAGTTCTTC
TRBD2 | 17 | TRBJ2-1 | . | TRBV7-2 | CASSLRLARSSYNEQFF | TGTGCCAGCAGCTTACGACTAGCGCGGAGCTCCTACAATGAGCAGTTCTTC